Presented here are 18 T cell receptor beta chains from one specimen sequenced in a study of blood T cell repertoires in COVID-19. Some clones are missing from TCRdb's copy, which holds only in-frame ones; the method was immunoSEQ multiplex PCR. The sample contains about 360,000 clones, 65% to 90% of which appear only once. The specimen sequenced was peripheral blood. All receptors come from a woman in her fifties or sixties with COVID-19, enrolled during active disease.

V is TRBV5-6 and J is TRBJ2-2; 8 nucleotides align to TRBD2. The length of the CDR3 is 14 residues. Germline CDR1 and CDR2: SGHDT and YYEEEE. With 7 bases clipped from V and 5 bases from J, the junction kept 7 bases outside the gene matches. This CDR3 is CASGGGPATGELFF. The DNA of the CDR3 is TGTGCCAGCGGCGGGGGGCCCGCGACCGGGGAGCTGTTTTTT.

The chain combines TRBV29-1 with TRBJ1-1; TRBD1 aligns across 8 bases. The V gene end was trimmed by 2 bases and the J gene end by 5 bases; junction bases not matched to a gene: 4. This CDR3 is built from 13 residues. The V gene's germline CDR1 is SQVTM and CDR2 ANQGSEA. The CDR3 protein is CSVELDRETEAFF. The CDR3 DNA sequence: TGCAGCGTTGAATTGGACAGGGAAACTGAAGCTTTCTTT.

The J gene is TRBJ1-1, the V gene TRBV30; D is ambiguous. Deletions cut 8 bases from V and 11 bases from J, with 15 bases between. The germline gives CDR1 GTSNPN, CDR2 SVGIG (reference sequence). There are 10 residues in the CDR3. CDR3 sequence: CAGRRTGAFF. CDR3 nucleotide sequence: TGTGCCGGCCGGAGGACCGGGGCTTTCTTT.

Here the CDR3 DNA reads TGTGCCAGCAGCTTAGGACGGAGCTCTGGGGCCAACGTCCTGACTTTC. It is translated as CASSLGRSSGANVLTF. This chain joins TRBV11-3 and TRBJ2-6; D is unresolved. There are 16 residues in the CDR3. Germline assignment: CDR1 SGHNT and CDR2 YENEEA. Trimming left V 1 base short and J 0 bases short, with 7 bases between.

This sequence joins TRBV5-1 and TRBJ2-3, with D tentatively TRBD2 (7 bases). The CDR3 covers 16 residues. Trimming stripped 4 bases from V and 2 bases from J, with 17 bases between. The germline gives CDR1 SGHRS, CDR2 YFSETQ. CDR3 in amino acids: CASSRGAGTDTDTQYF. DNA of the CDR3: TGCGCCAGCAGCCGGGGGGCGGGGACCGACACAGATACGCAGTATTTT.

The chain combines TRBV27 with TRBJ1-1; 7 bases are shared with TRBD1. The CDR3 has 17 residues. The germline V gene encodes CDR1 MNHEY and CDR2 SMNVEV (reference sequence). V was clipped by 5 bases and J by 3 bases; unmatched bases: 15. CDR3 sequence reads: CASSQGQLYLMDTEAFF. CDR3 coding DNA: TGTGCCAGCAGTCAGGGACAGCTGTATCTCATGGACACTGAAGCTTTCTTT.

The chain uses TRBV30 and TRBJ1-2, with D uncertain. V lost 3 bases and J lost 4, with 18 bases in between. CDR1 and CDR2 from the germline V gene are GTSNPN and SVGIG (reference sequence). The CDR3 runs to 15 residues. CDR3 in DNA: TGTGCCTGGAGCCACGGGTCCGGAGGTGGCTATGGCTACACCTTC. It encodes CAWSHGSGGGYGYTF.

The chain carries TRBV6-6 and TRBJ1-3, with D tentatively TRBD1 (5 bases). The germline V gene has CDR1 MNHNY and CDR2 SVGAGI (reference sequence). CDR3 size: 15 residues. V was shortened by 0 bases and J by 2 bases, with 8 bases between the two germline ends. The CDR3 bases are TGTGCCAGCAGTTACTCGATAGGGGCTGGAAACACCATATATTTT. This codes for CASSYSIGAGNTIYF.

The rearrangement joins TRBV21-1 to TRBJ1-2; TRBD1 is the table's D call and was not checked against the DNA. TRBV21-1 counts as a pseudogene. This CDR3 has 11 residues. The CDR3: CASTDRDGYTF. The CDR3 nucleotides read TGTGCCAGCACAGACAGGGATGGCTACACCTTC.

This clone has a single count. The chain joins TRBV19 to TRBJ2-3; D ambiguous. V was pared by 6 bases and J by 0 bases, with 19 bases between. Germline V gene lookup returns CDR1 LNHDA and CDR2 SQIVND (reference sequence). This CDR3 has 17 residues. CDR3 nucleotide sequence: TGTGCCAGTAGAAAATGGGCAGCCCTTACTAGCACAGATACGCAGTATTTT. Translating gives CASRKWAALTSTDTQYF.

The V and J genes are TRBV6-5 and TRBJ1-1; D gene unclear. The CDR3 spans 15 residues. The ends were cut back, 2 bases at V and 2 bases at J, with 12 bases in the middle. Germline V gives CDR1 MNHEY, CDR2 SVGAGI. CDR3 in DNA: TGTGCCAGCAGTTACCAGCGCCTAGATAACACTGAAGCTTTCTTT. It is translated as CASSYQRLDNTEAFF.

DNA of the CDR3: TGTGCCAGCAGTTACGAGGGCTCCTTACAAGAGACCCAGTACTTC. Encoded protein: CASSYEGSLQETQYF. The J gene is TRBJ2-5, the V gene TRBV6-5, with TRBD2 as a possible D gene (5 bases). Germline CDR1 reads MNHEY; CDR2 reads SVGAGI. V lost 2 bases, J lost 2 bases, and 12 bases lay in between. The CDR3 covers 15 residues.

In its sample, this clone was seen once. The J gene is TRBJ2-1, the V gene TRBV7-9; 8 bases are a match to TRBD1. The V gene end was trimmed by 8 bases and the J gene end by 1 base; junction bases not matched to a gene: 4. Per germline, CDR1 SEHNR and CDR2 FQNEAQ (reference sequence). This CDR3 contains 14 residues. The CDR3 protein is CASGGQGSYNEQFF. Here the CDR3 DNA reads TGTGCCAGCGGCGGACAGGGATCCTACAATGAGCAGTTCTTC.

The chain employs TRBV12-3 or TRBV12-4 and TRBJ2-2; D is uncertain. V gave up 2 bases and J gave up 6 bases, with 7 bases separating them. The CDR3 runs to 13 residues. This chain's CDR3 is CASSLSGSGELFF. The CDR3 DNA reads as TGTGCCAGCAGTTTATCCGGGTCCGGGGAGCTGTTTTTT.

This sequence joins TRBV5-1 and TRBJ2-7; 7 bases map to TRBD2. The trim removed 4 bases at V and 7 bases at J, leaving 11 bases unmatched. Germline CDR1 reads SGHRS; CDR2 reads YFSETQ. This CDR3 is built from 14 residues. CDR3 region: CASSPSGEVGEQYF. As DNA, the CDR3 is TGCGCCAGCAGCCCGAGCGGGGAGGTAGGGGAGCAGTACTTC. The entire variable domain, with the rest obtained from reference TRBV5-1 and TRBJ2-7, is as follows: KAGVTQTPRYLIKTRGQQVTLSCSPISGHRSVSWYQQTPGQGLQFLFEYFSETQRNKGNFPGRFSGRQFSNSRSEMNVSTLELGDSALYLCASSPSGEVGEQYFGPGTRLTVT.

The chain uses TRBV5-1 and TRBJ1-4, with D tentatively TRBD1 (6 bases). V was shortened by 2 bases and J by 3 bases, with 8 bases between the two germline ends. The CDR3 covers 14 residues. Germline lookup yields CDR1 SGHRS and CDR2 YFSETQ. The DNA for the CDR3 is TGCGCCAGCAGCTTACAGGGAGCTAATGAAAAACTGTTTTTT. Translated, it gives CASSLQGANEKLFF.

The chain recombines TRBV30 with TRBJ1-1; D ambiguous. The CDR3 sequence is 14 residues long. Trimming left V 2 bases short and J 1 base short, with 11 bases between. Germline V CDR1 and CDR2: GTSNPN, SVGIG (reference sequence). The DNA for the CDR3 is TGTGCCTGGAGTACCTCAGGAGGGAACACTGAAGCTTTCTTT. It encodes CAWSTSGGNTEAFF.

The chain links TRBV5-4 to TRBJ2-3, with 16 bases identical to TRBD2. With 4 bases clipped from V and 1 base from J, the junction kept 9 bases outside the gene matches. The CDR3 contains 19 residues. In germline, CDR1 is SGHNT, CDR2 YYREEE (reference sequence). CDR3 sequence reads: CASSPGTSGGGRGTDTQYF. CDR3 in DNA: TGTGCCAGCAGCCCCGGGACTAGCGGGGGGGGACGAGGCACAGATACGCAGTATTTT.